This T cell receptor beta chain is from a study of blood T cells in healthy people across ages (dated by TCRdb to between 2015 and 2017). Background for the entire study: In model experiments, roughly one uniquely barcoded TCR beta cDNA molecule per two T cells was captured by template switching. The study measured age-related changes in TCR beta repertoire diversity using deep sequencing normalized with unique cDNA molecular identifiers. The donors were split into four age groups: young (average 16 years), middle-aged (roughly 42), aged (about 62) and long-lived (about 82). Donors of different ages were randomly distributed across sequencing lanes to avoid experimental bias. The study analyzed two additional independent replicas of 1 million unique cDNA reads from the same blood draw for two donors, one aged 18 to 30 and one aged 80 or older. Overall results and qualifications from the work: Since profiling was done on bulk unsorted PBMCs, naive and antigen-experienced compartments could not be conclusively compared. Because the CMV infection status of the donors was unknown, age-related changes in expanded clonotypes may potentially have been confounded. Observed TCR beta diversity per million T cells fell roughly linearly with age, and a significant reduction was already apparent by age around 36. Observed TCR beta diversity correlated strongly with the percentage of naive T cells measured by flow cytometry. Estimates of total diversity from one million sequenced T cells were regarded as lower bounds and underestimates. Compared with the aged group, the long-lived group had more naive CD4+ T cells, fewer expanded clones and increased TCR diversity, a pattern suggesting age selection.

To prepare the library, 5' RACE was applied. Sequencing took place on an Illumina HiSeq 2500. The second PCR ran for roughly 7 to 12 cycles and used a J-beta primer mix along with a sample-barcoded 5' primer. A unique molecular identifier was introduced onto each TCR beta cDNA molecule by a template-switch 5' adaptor carrying 12 random nucleotides. Each sample yielded at least 2.5 million CDR3-containing paired-end reads. First-strand cDNA synthesis was performed from all RNA using the Mint cDNA synthesis kit, with priming by a TRBC-specific oligonucleotide. Following uracil-DNA glycosylase treatment, all cDNA underwent a first 18-cycle PCR with the universal primers M1SS and BC2_uni_R. The published analysis was carried out like this. For normalization, 1 million high-quality reads, each with a distinct molecular identifier, were randomly selected from each sample. Instead of being binned into consensus sequences, reads with shared molecular identifiers were discarded. MiTCR, set to a Q25 quality threshold and the strictest error-elimination algorithm, was used for CDR3 identification, clonotype clustering and error correction. A nonparametric unseen species model with Euler transformation was used to estimate lower-bound total TCR beta diversity. TCRdb reprocessed the public reads (quality trimming at Q25 with fastp, clone calling with MiXCR) and kept in-frame beta chains. Entries are consolidated by CDR3 protein sequence, retaining the most common genes and DNA. TCRdb assigned the V and J calls; the authors' analysis was not used. The sample table holds roughly 1,300,000 distinct CDR3 sequences, of which 45% to 70% were seen once. The top ten clonotypes cover 6.5% to 8.5% of the sample.

Donors were 40 or so systemically healthy Caucasian individuals from Russia aged roughly 6 to 90 years. Each donor gave around 9.9 milliliters of peripheral blood, collected into EDTA-treated Vacutainer tubes. Ficoll-Paque density-gradient centrifugation was used to isolate PBMCs, with at least 7 million per sample. Trizol reagent was used to extract total RNA from the PBMCs, yielding at least 5.5 micrograms per sample. The percentages of naive CD45RAhigh/CD27high T cells were determined by flow cytometry on a PBMC aliquot from every donor. This clonotype was detected only once. Which antigen it targets is not known. Base-call qualities are not available, and no considerably larger clone is one nucleotide away. V and J are trimmed by 0 bases and 6 bases, and the gene matches miss 11 bases of the junction. From the cysteine through the phenylalanine, the CDR3 covers 16 amino acids. Kept here is only the CDR3 DNA, which spans 48 bases and is read in frame from base 1. The germline V gene (reference sequence) specifies DFQATT as CDR1 and SNEGSKA as CDR2.

The sequence was obtained from a man younger than 35 in good health. The sequenced material came from blood. This chain is built from TRBV20-1 and TRBJ2-1, with 7 bases matching TRBD2. The DNA sequence is as follows: TGCAGTGCTAGAGATAGACTAGCATTGTTTCTCAATGAGCAGTTCTTC. The resulting protein is CSARDRLALFLNEQFF.